The sequence of this TCR beta chain was determined in a study of blood T cell repertoires in COVID-19. The wider study: Sources were T cells, B-cell-depleted T cells, or PBMCs; the material itself was cDNA or gDNA.

It was during active infection that Seattle patients were enrolled and then longitudinally followed. Sequencing used immunoSEQ multiplex PCR; TCRdb keeps in-frame clones, though not all of them. Altogether about 190,000 clones are present, about 87% being singletons, with the ten largest covering about 12%. Germline V gives CDR1 ENHRY, CDR2 SYGVKD. The V end lost 3 bases, the J end lost 1 base, and 10 bases lay between the germline ends. There are 15 residues in the CDR3. The V call is TRBV10-3, the J call TRBJ1-5; no definite D call. The clonotype was recovered from a woman in her 70s with COVID-19, enrolled during active disease. The sequenced sample was peripheral blood. CDR3 DNA: TGTGCCATCAGTGATAGGAGCGGGAGCAATCAGCCCCAGCATTTT. Protein product: CAISDRSGSNQPQHF.